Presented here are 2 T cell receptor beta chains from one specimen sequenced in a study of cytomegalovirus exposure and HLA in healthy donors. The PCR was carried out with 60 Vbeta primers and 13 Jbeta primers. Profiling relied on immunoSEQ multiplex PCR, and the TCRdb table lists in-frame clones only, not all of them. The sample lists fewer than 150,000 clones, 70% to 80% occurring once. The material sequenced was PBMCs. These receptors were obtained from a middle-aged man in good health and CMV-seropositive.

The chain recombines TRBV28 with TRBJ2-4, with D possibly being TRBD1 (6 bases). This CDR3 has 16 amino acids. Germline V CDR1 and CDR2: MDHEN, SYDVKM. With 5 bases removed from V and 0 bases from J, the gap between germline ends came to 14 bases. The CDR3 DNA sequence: TGTGCCAGCAGTAACGGACAGACATTAGCCAAAAACATTCAGTACTTC. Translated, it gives CASSNGQTLAKNIQYF.

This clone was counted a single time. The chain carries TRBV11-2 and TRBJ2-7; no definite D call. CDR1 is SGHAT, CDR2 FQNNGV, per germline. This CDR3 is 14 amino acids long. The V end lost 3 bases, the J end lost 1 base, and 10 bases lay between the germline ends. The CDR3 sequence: CASSFQPGSYEQYF. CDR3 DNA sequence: TGTGCCAGCAGCTTTCAACCGGGTTCCTACGAGCAGTACTTC.